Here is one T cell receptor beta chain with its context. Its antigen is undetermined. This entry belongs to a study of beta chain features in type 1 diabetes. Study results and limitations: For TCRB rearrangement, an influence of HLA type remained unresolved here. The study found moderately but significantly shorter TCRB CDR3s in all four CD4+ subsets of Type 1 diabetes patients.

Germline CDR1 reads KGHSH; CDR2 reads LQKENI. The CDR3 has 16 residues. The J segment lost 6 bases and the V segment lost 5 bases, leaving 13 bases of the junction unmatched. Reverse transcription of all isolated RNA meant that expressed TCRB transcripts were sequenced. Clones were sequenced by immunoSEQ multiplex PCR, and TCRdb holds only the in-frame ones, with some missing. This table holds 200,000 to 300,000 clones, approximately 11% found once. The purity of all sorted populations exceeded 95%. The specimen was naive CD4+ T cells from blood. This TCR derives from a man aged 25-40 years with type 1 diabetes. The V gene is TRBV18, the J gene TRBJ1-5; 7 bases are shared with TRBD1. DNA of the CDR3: TGTGCCAGCTCAGTTAACAGAGCAGGGGGAGGTCAGCCCCAGCATTTT. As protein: CASSVNRAGGGQPQHF.